This T cell receptor (beta chain) is from a study of T cell clonotyping in hematopoietic cell transplantation. There are 14 residues in the CDR3. The V gene lost 0 bases and the J gene lost 4 bases, with 9 bases spanning the gap. Germline loops: CDR1 SGDLS, CDR2 YYNGEE. Study-wide points: Graft donor and pretransplant recipient Inverse Simpson Index values predicted broader posttransplant TCR diversity.

About this clone: The antigen is unknown.

Recipients were bled about 28 days pretransplant and at posttransplant days 30, 100, 180. Profiling relied on immunoSEQ multiplex PCR, and the TCRdb table lists in-frame clones only, not all of them. The sample lists about 29,000 clones, 80% to 95% occurring once. This specimen consisted of PBMCs, obtained 100 days after allogeneic stem cell transplant. This receptor was identified in a female patient aged 50-59 years who had an allogeneic stem cell transplant from a related donor, so the T cells may come from the graft donor. Some clones in this sample may be carry-over from other donors' samples. The chain recombines TRBV9 with TRBJ2-3; D is ambiguous. CDR3 protein: CASSVGAYSDTQYF. DNA for the CDR3: TGTGCCAGCAGCGTAGGCGCCTACTCAGATACGCAGTATTTT.